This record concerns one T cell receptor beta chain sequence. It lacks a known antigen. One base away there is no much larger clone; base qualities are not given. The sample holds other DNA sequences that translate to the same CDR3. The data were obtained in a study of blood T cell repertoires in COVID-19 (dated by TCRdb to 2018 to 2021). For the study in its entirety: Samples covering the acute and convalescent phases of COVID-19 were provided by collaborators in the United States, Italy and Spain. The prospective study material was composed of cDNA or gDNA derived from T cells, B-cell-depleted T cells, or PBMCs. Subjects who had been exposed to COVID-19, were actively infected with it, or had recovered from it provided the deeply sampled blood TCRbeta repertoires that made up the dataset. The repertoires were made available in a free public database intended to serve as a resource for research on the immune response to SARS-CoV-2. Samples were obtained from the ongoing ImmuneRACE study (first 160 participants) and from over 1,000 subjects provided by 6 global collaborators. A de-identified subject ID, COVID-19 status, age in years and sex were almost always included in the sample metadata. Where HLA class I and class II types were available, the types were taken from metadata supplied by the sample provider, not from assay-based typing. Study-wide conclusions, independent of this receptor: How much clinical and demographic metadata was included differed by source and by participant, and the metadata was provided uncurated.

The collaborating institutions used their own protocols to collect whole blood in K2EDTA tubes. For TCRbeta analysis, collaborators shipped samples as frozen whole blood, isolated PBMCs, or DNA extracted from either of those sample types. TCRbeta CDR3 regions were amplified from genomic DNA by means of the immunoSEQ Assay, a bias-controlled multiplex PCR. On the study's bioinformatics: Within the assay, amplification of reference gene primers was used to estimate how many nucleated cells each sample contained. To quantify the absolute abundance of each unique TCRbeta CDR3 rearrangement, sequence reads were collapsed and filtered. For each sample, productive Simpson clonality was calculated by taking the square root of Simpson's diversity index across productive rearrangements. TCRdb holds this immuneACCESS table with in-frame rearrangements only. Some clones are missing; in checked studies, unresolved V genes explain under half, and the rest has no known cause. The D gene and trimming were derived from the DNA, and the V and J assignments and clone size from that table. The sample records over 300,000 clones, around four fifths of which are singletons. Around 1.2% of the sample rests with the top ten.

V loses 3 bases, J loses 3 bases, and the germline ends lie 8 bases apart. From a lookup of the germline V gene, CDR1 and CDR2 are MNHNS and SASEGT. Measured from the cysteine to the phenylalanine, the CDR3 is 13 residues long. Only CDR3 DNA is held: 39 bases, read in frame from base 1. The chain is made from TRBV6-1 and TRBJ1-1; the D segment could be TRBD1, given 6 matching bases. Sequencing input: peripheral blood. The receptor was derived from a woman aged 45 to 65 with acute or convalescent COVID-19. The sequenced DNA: TGTGCCAGCAGTGAGGACAGAGACACTGAAGCTTTCTTT. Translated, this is CASSEDRDTEAFF.